These T cell receptor beta chains were read from a single sample in a study of graft-versus-host responses after intestinal transplantation. Produced via immunoSEQ multiplex PCR; TCRdb's table is partial and in-frame only. The sample includes about 18,000 clones, approximately 86% seen only once; the top ten take around 6%. This specimen consisted of ileum tissue, obtained 17 days after transplant. These receptors were obtained from a human patient who received an intestinal transplant, so some T cells may come from the graft donor. CDR3s include the opening cysteine and the closing phenylalanine or tryptophan. D genes are given only for firm matches. The size entry is marked missing in some rows and otherwise reads once, few, many or a size class.

j_call,clone_size,d_call,v_call,cdr3_nt,cdr3_aa
TRBJ1-5,NA,NA,TRBV28,TGTGCCAGCAGTCCCCCTTATCAGCCCCAGCATTTT,CASSPPYQPQHF
TRBJ1-5,NA,NA,TRBV21-1,TGTGCCAGCAGCCGACACAGGAGGGCAGGTACGGATCAGCCCCAGCATTTT,CASSRHRRAGTDQPQHF
TRBJ2-3,NA,TRBD1,TRBV30,TGTGCCTGGAGTCGGGACAGAAGCACAGATACGCAGTATTTT,CAWSRDRSTDTQYF
TRBJ2-3,NA,NA,TRBV9,TGTGCCAGCAGCGTAGAAGTTGGGGGCTCAGATACGCAGTATTTT,CASSVEVGGSDTQYF
TRBJ2-1,NA,TRBD2,TRBV5-1,TGCGCCAGCAGCTTGGCTATAGCGGGAGCTTCTTACAATGAGCAGTTCTTC,CASSLAIAGASYNEQFF
TRBJ2-1,NA,NA,TRBV9,TGTGCCAGCAGCGTAGTATCCGGGACTTTCTACAATGAGCAGTTCTTC,CASSVVSGTFYNEQFF
TRBJ2-2,few,TRBD1,TRBV30,TGTGCCTGGACCGTGGGGACAGGGACCGGGGAGCTGTTTTTT,CAWTVGTGTGELFF
TRBJ2-1,NA,NA,TRBV7-8,TGTGCCAGCAGCTTAATGGGGGCCGGGGGGAGCTCCTACAATGAGCAGTTCTTC,CASSLMGAGGSSYNEQFF
TRBJ2-3,NA,NA,TRBV18,TGTGCCAGCTCATTCTCGGTGCAAGGCACAGATACGCAGTATTTT,CASSFSVQGTDTQYF
TRBJ1-4,NA,TRBD1,TRBV28,TGTGCCAGCAGTTTATCGTTTAGGACAGGGGGCGGAAAACTGTTTTTT,CASSLSFRTGGGKLFF
TRBJ2-7,once,TRBD1,TRBV6-5,TGTGCCTGCAGCCCCACCCCCGGGACAGGGGTCGAGCAGTACTTC,CACSPTPGTGVEQYF
TRBJ1-2,NA,NA,TRBV5-4,TGTGCCAGCAGCTCATTTCCCCACTCAACTAGCTACACCTTC,CASSSFPHSTSYTF
TRBJ2-1,NA,TRBD2,TRBV7-2,TGTGCCAGCAGCTTAGTGACTAGCGGGATTGGTGAGCAGTTCTTC,CASSLVTSGIGEQFF
TRBJ2-5,NA,TRBD2,TRBV6-1,TGTGCCTCCGCTCTAGCGGGCGTGGAGACCCAGTACTTC,CASALAGVETQYF
TRBJ2-2,NA,NA,TRBV4-2,TGTGCCAGCAGCCAAGACATAGGCCCTCGGACCGGGGAGCTGTTTTTT,CASSQDIGPRTGELFF
TRBJ2-1,NA,NA,TRBV7-3,TGTGCCAGCAGCTTTGGACTTTTCAATGAGCAGTTCTTC,CASSFGLFNEQFF
TRBJ2-1,once,TRBD1,TRBV15,TGTGCCACCAGCACCCATGCGACAGGGGTTGGGGGCTACAATGAGCAGTTCTTC,CATSTHATGVGGYNEQFF
TRBJ2-1,NA,NA,TRBV19,TGTGCCAGTAGCGGGGGTCAGTTGGAGGAGCAGTTCTTC,CASSGGQLEEQFF
TRBJ2-2,NA,NA,TRBV29-1,TGCAGCGTTGACAGGGGCGCAAGGTCCGGGGAGCTGTTTTTT,CSVDRGARSGELFF
TRBJ2-7,once,NA,TRBV7-8,TGTGCCAGCAGCCTGGCCCCGGGGGACTCCTACGAGCAGTACTTC,CASSLAPGDSYEQYF
TRBJ2-7,NA,NA,TRBV2,TGTGCCAGCAGTCCTGGACAGACTTACTACGAGCAGTACTTC,CASSPGQTYYEQYF
TRBJ1-2,NA,TRBD1,TRBV6-6,TGTGCCAGCAGTTTCCAGACAGGGGGGGACTATGGCTACACCTTC,CASSFQTGGDYGYTF
TRBJ2-7,NA,TRBD1,TRBV28,TGTGCCAGCAGTGAGAACAGGGGCGAGCAGTACTTC,CASSENRGEQYF
TRBJ1-2,few,TRBD1,TRBV18,TGTGCCAGCTCACCATCCGACAGGGGAAGTCAAGGCTACACCTTC,CASSPSDRGSQGYTF
TRBJ2-3,once,NA,TRBV4-1,TGCGCCAGCAGCCTAGGAGTTAGGACAGATACGCAGTATTTT,CASSLGVRTDTQYF
TRBJ2-7,NA,NA,TRBV4-1,TGCGCCAGCAGCCAAGATACCGGAACTAGCTCCTACGAGCAGTACTTC,CASSQDTGTSSYEQYF
TRBJ1-5,NA,NA,TRBV28,TGTGCCAGCAGCCCCTTATCGGGTAGCAATCAGCCCCAGCATTTT,CASSPLSGSNQPQHF
TRBJ2-7,NA,NA,TRBV6-5,TGTGCCAGCAGTTCCCGCCTCAGGGGTTACGAGCAGTACTTC,CASSSRLRGYEQYF
TRBJ2-2,NA,TRBD1,TRBV29-1,TGCAGCGTCGGGGACAGGGGAATCAACACCGGGGAGCTGTTTTTT,CSVGDRGINTGELFF
TRBJ2-5,NA,TRBD1,TRBV18,TGTGCCAGCTCACCCTCGACAGGGAAAGAGACCCAGTACTTC,CASSPSTGKETQYF
TRBJ1-4,NA,NA,TRBV6-6,TGTGCCAGCGCTCGGGAATCCTCCCGTGAAAAACTGTTTTTT,CASARESSREKLFF
TRBJ2-7,few,NA,TRBV11-2,TGTGCCAGCAGCCCCTATCCCGGGAGCTCCTACGAGCAGTACTTC,CASSPYPGSSYEQYF
TRBJ2-7,NA,TRBD2,TRBV5-4,TGTGCCAGCAGCTTGGGGAGCGGGAGGGCCCACGAGCAGTACTTC,CASSLGSGRAHEQYF
TRBJ1-4,NA,NA,TRBV5-1,TGCGCCAGCAGCACCGGGAGGGGGAAAGTTAATGAAAAACTGTTTTTT,CASSTGRGKVNEKLFF
TRBJ1-2,NA,NA,TRBV5-1,TGCGCCAGCAGGGACCCGGACAGATTATCCTATGGCTACACCTTC,CASRDPDRLSYGYTF
TRBJ1-4,NA,NA,TRBV12-1,TGTGCCAGCACCCCGCGGGGGGAGAAACTGTTTTTT,CASTPRGEKLFF
TRBJ1-3,few,NA,TRBV28,TGTGCCAGCAGTTTGGGGGGCTCTGGAAACACCATATATTTT,CASSLGGSGNTIYF
TRBJ2-7,NA,NA,TRBV7-3,TGTGCCAGCAGCCCTCTCAAGAAGCAGACCCCCTACGAGCAGTACTTC,CASSPLKKQTPYEQYF
TRBJ1-1,NA,TRBD1,TRBV6-7,TGTGCCAGCAGTTACCCCGGGACAGGGGGCGATGGGGCTTTCTTT,CASSYPGTGGDGAFF
TRBJ2-5,NA,NA,TRBV30,TGTGCCTGGAGCGGCGGGAAGCTACAAGAGACCCAGTACTTC,CAWSGGKLQETQYF
TRBJ2-1,NA,NA,TRBV28,TGTGCCAGCAGTTACGGGAGCGGAAATGAGCAGTTCTTC,CASSYGSGNEQFF
TRBJ2-5,NA,NA,TRBV7-9,TGTGCCAGCAGCTGGGGGAGTGGGGGGACTCAAGAGACCCAGTACTTC,CASSWGSGGTQETQYF
TRBJ2-7,NA,TRBD2,TRBV19,TGTGCCAGTAGTATAGGCGGGGGAGCATACGAGCAGTACTTC,CASSIGGGAYEQYF
TRBJ1-1,once,NA,TRBV7-6,TGTGCCAGCAGCCCGCCCGGAGTCACTGAAGCTTTCTTT,CASSPPGVTEAFF
TRBJ2-1,NA,TRBD2,TRBV6-6,TGTGCCAGCAGTTACACTAGCGGCGGCTGGAGTGAGCAGTTCTTC,CASSYTSGGWSEQFF
TRBJ2-2,once,TRBD2,TRBV12-5,TGTGCTAGTGCTTGGGAGGGAACGAACACCGGGGAGCTGTTTTTT,CASAWEGTNTGELFF
TRBJ2-1,NA,NA,TRBV6-5,TGTGCCAGCAGGGCCGCAAAGCAGTTCCCTACTCTCTTC,CASRAAKQFPTLF
TRBJ1-4,NA,NA,TRBV7-6,TGTGCCAGCAGCGCGGACGGAGCAACTAATGAAAAACTGTTTTTT,CASSADGATNEKLFF